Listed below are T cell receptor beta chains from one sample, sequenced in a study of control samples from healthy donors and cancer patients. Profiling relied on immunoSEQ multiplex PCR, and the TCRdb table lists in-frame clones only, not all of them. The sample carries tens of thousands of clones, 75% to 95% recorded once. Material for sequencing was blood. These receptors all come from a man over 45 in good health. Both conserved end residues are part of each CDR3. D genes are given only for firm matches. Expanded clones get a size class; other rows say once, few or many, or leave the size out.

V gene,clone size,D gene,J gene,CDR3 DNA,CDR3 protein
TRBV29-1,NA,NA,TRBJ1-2,TGCAGCGCGAGCGCATCCTATGGCTACACCTTC,CSASASYGYTF
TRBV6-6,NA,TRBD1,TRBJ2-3,TGTGCCAGCAGGGCCGGGACAGGGTACAGCACAGATACGCAGTATTTT,CASRAGTGYSTDTQYF
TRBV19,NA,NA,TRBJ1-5,TGTGCCAGTAGTATAGTCGGAGGTATCAATCAGCCCCAGCATTTT,CASSIVGGINQPQHF
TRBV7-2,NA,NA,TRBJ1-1,TGTGCCAGCAGCTTAGATTTGGGGTACACTGAAGCTTTCTTT,CASSLDLGYTEAFF
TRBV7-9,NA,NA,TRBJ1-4,TGTGCCAGCAGCGAAAAAGGCGGAAAATCGTTTTTT,CASSEKGGKSFF
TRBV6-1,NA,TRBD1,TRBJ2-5,TGTGCCAGCAGTGAAGTGCCGGGACAGGGGGCGCTTGTGCAAGAGACCCAGTACTTC,CASSEVPGQGALVQETQYF
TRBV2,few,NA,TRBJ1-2,TGTGCCAGCAGTGAACGGGGGTCCCTTAACTATGGCTACACCTTC,CASSERGSLNYGYTF
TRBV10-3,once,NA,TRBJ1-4,TGTGCCATCAGTGAAAGGGGCACTAATGAAAAACTGTTTTTT,CAISERGTNEKLFF
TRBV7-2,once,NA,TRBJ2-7,TGTGCCAGCAGCTCGCCCCTAGAGCCGAACTACGAGCAGTACTTC,CASSSPLEPNYEQYF
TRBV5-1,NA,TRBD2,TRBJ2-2,TGCGCCAGTCGAGCGGGGGGAACAAACACCGGGGAGCTGTTTTTT,CASRAGGTNTGELFF
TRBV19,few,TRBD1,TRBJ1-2,TGTGCCAGTACTCGACAGGGGGCTAAGAAAAACTATGGCTACACCTTC,CASTRQGAKKNYGYTF
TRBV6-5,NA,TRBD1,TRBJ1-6,TGTGCCACCCGGACAGGGACCAATAATTCACCCCTCCACTTT,CATRTGTNNSPLHF
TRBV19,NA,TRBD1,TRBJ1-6,TGTGCCAGTAGTCAGGGACAGGGGCTGCGTTCACCCCTCCACTTT,CASSQGQGLRSPLHF
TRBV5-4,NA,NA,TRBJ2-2,TGTGCCAGCAGCCCCCAGGGCGAAGGCACCGGGGAGCTGTTTTTT,CASSPQGEGTGELFF
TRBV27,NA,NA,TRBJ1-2,TGTGCCAGCAGCCCCGGACATGGCCCTAACTATGGCTACACCTTC,CASSPGHGPNYGYTF
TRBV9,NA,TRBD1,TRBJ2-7,TGTGCCAGCAGCGCAACCGGGACAGCCTACGAGCAGTACTTC,CASSATGTAYEQYF
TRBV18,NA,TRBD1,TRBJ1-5,TGTGCCAGCTCACCAACCGGGACAGGGGGCCGGGAGCCCCAGCATTTT,CASSPTGTGGREPQHF
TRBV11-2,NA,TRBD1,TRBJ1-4,TGTGCCAGCAGCTTAGGGTTGGGACAGGCAAATGAAAAACTGTTTTTT,CASSLGLGQANEKLFF
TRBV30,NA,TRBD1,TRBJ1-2,TGTGCCTGGAGTCCTCACTCATCAGACAGGGATGTATATGGCTACACCTTC,CAWSPHSSDRDVYGYTF
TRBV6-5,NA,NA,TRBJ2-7,TGTGCCAGCAGTTACGAGTACGAGCAGTACTTC,CASSYEYEQYF
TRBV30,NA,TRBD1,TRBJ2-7,TGTGCCTGGAGTTTGGGACAGGTTGGTATCTACGAGCAGTACTTC,CAWSLGQVGIYEQYF
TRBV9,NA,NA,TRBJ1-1,TGTGCCAGCAGCGTGCAACAGAGGAACACTGAAGCTTTCTTT,CASSVQQRNTEAFF